This T cell receptor beta chain derives from a study of shared clonotypes between healthy human individuals. Findings and caveats of the study: Depth of sequencing was expected to influence donor clonotype sharing.

The protocol was immunoSEQ multiplex PCR, while the TCRdb copy is restricted to in-frame clones and leaves out a portion. Of about 2.3 million clones detected, 80% to 95% appear once; the ten largest clones hold 0.37%. CD4+ cells yielded CD45RA+ naive and CD45RA-negative memory subsets. Germline-derived CDR1 and CDR2 are ENHRY and SYGVKD. This CDR3 has 14 residues. V lost 0 bases to trimming and J lost 5 bases, with 11 bases between them. Concerning this clone: Its antigen is not identified.

Sequences were obtained from naive CD4+ T cells from PBMCs. Subset specified: CD45RA+ positively selected. V is TRBV10-3 and J is TRBJ2-7; no clear D. The clonotype was recovered from a man aged 18 to 35 in good health. Some clones in this sample may be carry-over from other donors' samples. The CDR3 is CAISESRTSDEQYF. For the CDR3, the DNA is TGTGCCATCAGTGAGTCTCGTACGTCAGACGAGCAGTACTTC.